This TCR beta chain was sequenced during a study of blood T cell repertoires in COVID-19 (dated by TCRdb to 2020 to 2022). Some background on the complete study: Samples covering the acute and convalescent phases of COVID-19 were provided by collaborators in the United States, Italy and Spain. A de-identified subject ID, COVID-19 status, age in years and sex were almost always included in the sample metadata. The repertoires were released in a freely available public database meant as a resource for research on the immune response to SARS-CoV-2. The material from the prospective study consisted of cDNA or gDNA derived from T cells, B-cell-depleted T cells, or PBMCs. Where HLA class I and class II types were available, the types were taken from metadata supplied by the sample provider, not from assay-based typing. The dataset comprised deeply sampled blood TCRbeta repertoires from subjects exposed to, actively infected with, or recovered from COVID-19. The samples were drawn from two sources: the first 160 participants of the ongoing ImmuneRACE study, and 1,200 or so subjects contributed by 6 global collaborators. What the work shows at the level of the full study, not this receptor alone: The amount of clinical and demographic metadata varied by source and participant and was provided uncurated.

V trim: 4 bases; J trim: 8 bases; unmatched bases: 11. Reading from cysteine to phenylalanine, the CDR3 counts 15 amino acids. Here the CDR3 DNA is all that survives: 45 bases in frame from base 1. Sequences SGHDT (CDR1) and YYEEEE (CDR2) are obtained from the germline V gene. Turning to this clone: Its antigen has not been determined. Base qualities are not provided; no much larger clone lies one nucleotide away.

The immunoSEQ Assay, a bias-controlled multiplex PCR, was used to amplify TCRbeta CDR3 regions from genomic DNA. On the authors' methods: Within the assay, amplification of reference gene primers was used to estimate how many nucleated cells each sample contained. To quantify the absolute abundance of each unique TCRbeta CDR3 rearrangement, sequence reads were collapsed and filtered. For each sample, productive Simpson clonality was calculated by taking the square root of Simpson's diversity index across productive rearrangements. TCRdb holds this immuneACCESS table with in-frame rearrangements only. Some clones are missing; in checked studies, unresolved V genes explain under half, and the rest has no known cause. D and trimming were read from the DNA, whereas the V and J calls and clone size are those reported in that table. For this sample there are some 240,000 clones; roughly 88% appear just once. The top ten clones comprise about 10% of the sample.

The collaborating institutions used their own protocols to collect whole blood in K2EDTA tubes. Collaborator samples were shipped for TCRbeta analysis as frozen whole blood, isolated PBMCs, or DNA extracted from either sample type. The chain is made from TRBV5-6 and TRBJ1-4; TRBD1 lines up with 7 middle nucleotides. The TCR was taken from a man in his fifties with active or convalescent COVID-19. What was sequenced was peripheral blood. The nucleotide sequence is given as TGTGCCAGCAGCCTAAAAACGACAGGGTGGGAAAAACTGTTTTTT. Translated, it gives CASSLKTTGWEKLFF.